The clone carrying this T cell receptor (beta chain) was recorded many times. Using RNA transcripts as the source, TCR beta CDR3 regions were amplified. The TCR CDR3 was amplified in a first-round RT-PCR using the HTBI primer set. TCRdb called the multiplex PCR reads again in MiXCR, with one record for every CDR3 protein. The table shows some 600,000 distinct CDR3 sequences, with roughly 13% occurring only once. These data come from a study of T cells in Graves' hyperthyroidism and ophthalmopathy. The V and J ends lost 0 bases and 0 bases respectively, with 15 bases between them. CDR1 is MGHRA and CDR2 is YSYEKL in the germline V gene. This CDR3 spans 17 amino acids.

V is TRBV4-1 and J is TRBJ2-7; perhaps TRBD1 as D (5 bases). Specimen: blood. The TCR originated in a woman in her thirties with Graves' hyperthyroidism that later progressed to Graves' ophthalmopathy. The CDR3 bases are TGCGCCAGCAGCCAAGAAAGGGGCGTCCTTAGCTCCTACGAGCAGTACTTC. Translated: CASSQERGVLSSYEQYF.